This TCR beta chain was observed in a study of identical twins. In regard to this clonotype: Its target is not known.

Whole-study findings and limits: Reduced insertions were recorded for abundant cord blood beta clonotypes, with no such pattern in memory repertoires. It was cross-sectional statistical analysis, not following the same donors, that the conclusions relied on.

cDNA molecules carried unique molecular identifiers, and template switching added a universal primer site. TCRdb re-derived calls from the 5' RACE reads in MiXCR, one entry per CDR3 protein. The sample holds fewer than 250,000 distinct CDR3 sequences; 7.5% are singletons and the top ten take around 5%. This sample was also put to use in a study of yellow fever vaccine responses in identical twins.

This TCR came from a young woman in good health. Sequencing was carried out using CD8+ T cells sorted from blood.

The CDR3 sequence: CSAKGSESREQYF. The DNA for the CDR3 is TGCAGTGCTAAAGGGAGCGAGTCGCGGGAGCAGTACTTC. The rearrangement joins TRBV20-1 to TRBJ2-7; a weak D match, TRBD2 (5 bases). This CDR3 is 13 amino acids long. Germline V CDR1 and CDR2: DFQATT, SNEGSKA (reference sequence). V dropped 4 bases and J dropped 7 bases, with 17 bases sitting between them.